These 19 T cell receptor beta chains were sequenced from one sample in a study of blood T cell repertoires in COVID-19. Some clones are missing from TCRdb's copy, which holds only in-frame ones; the method was immunoSEQ multiplex PCR. The sample lists some 210,000 clones; 92% were seen once. The material sequenced was peripheral blood. Receptors were obtained from a young man with acute or convalescent COVID-19.

The chain joins TRBV9 to TRBJ2-2, with TRBD2 matching over 9 bases. With 0 bases clipped from V and 6 bases from J, the junction kept 9 bases outside the gene matches. Germline V CDR1 and CDR2: SGDLS, YYNGEE. The CDR3 is 17 amino acids. The CDR3 is CASSVVSAGGIAGELFF. The CDR3 nucleotides are TGTGCCAGCAGCGTAGTCTCTGCGGGAGGGATCGCCGGGGAGCTGTTTTTT. Full variable domain (rest looked up from reference TRBV9 and TRBJ2-2): DSGVTQTPKHLITATGQRVTLRCSPRSGDLSVYWYQQSLDQGLQFLIQYYNGEERAKGNILERFSAQQFPDLHSELNLSSLELGDSALYFCASSVVSAGGIAGELFFGEGSRLTVL.

The V gene is TRBV28, the J gene TRBJ2-7; 7 positions match TRBD2. V was clipped by 5 bases and J by 11 bases; unmatched bases: 9. The germline CDR1 and CDR2 sequences are MDHEN and SYDVKM. CDR3 length: 12 residues. CDR3: CASSLKRGWKYF. The CDR3 DNA reads TGTGCCAGCAGTCTAAAGCGGGGATGGAAGTACTTC.

The genes are TRBV7-9 and TRBJ1-4, with 7 bases identical to TRBD1. The V gene end was trimmed by 3 bases and the J gene end by 5 bases; junction bases not matched to a gene: 6. This CDR3 is built from 15 residues. CDR1 is SEHNR, CDR2 FQNEAQ, per germline (reference sequence). The CDR3 region has the DNA TGTGCCAGCAGCTTTGATGGACAGGCCAATGAAAAACTGTTTTTT. Its protein product is CASSFDGQANEKLFF.

The chain employs TRBV12-3 or TRBV12-4 and TRBJ2-7, with D maybe TRBD1 (6 bases). The CDR3 runs to 11 residues. Trimming took off 10 bases at V and 4 bases at J, with 11 bases between the two ends. The CDR3 DNA is TGTGCCACAGGGGTACTATACGAGCAGTACTTC. Its protein product is CATGVLYEQYF.

This rearrangement joins TRBV7-6 to TRBJ2-5; D is unresolved. Trimming left V 5 bases short and J 7 bases short, with 8 bases between. The CDR3 is 11 residues long. Germline-derived CDR1 and CDR2 are SGHVS and FNYEAQ. The CDR3 DNA reads as TGTGCCAGCAGCAGCTATGGGACCCAGTACTTC. This encodes CASSSYGTQYF.

This clone appeared once. The rearrangement uses TRBV19 and TRBJ1-5; 7 nucleotides align to TRBD1. This CDR3 region has 15 residues. Unmatched junction bases numbered 10, after V lost 6 bases and J lost 5 bases. Germline V gene lookup returns CDR1 LNHDA and CDR2 SQIVND (reference sequence). In nucleotides, the CDR3 is TGTGCCAGTAGCATCCTTCGACAGGGTGATCAGCCCCAGCATTTT. It is translated as CASSILRQGDQPQHF.

The chain employs TRBV27 and TRBJ2-7; D may be TRBD2 (7 bases). The germline gives CDR1 MNHEY, CDR2 SMNVEV (reference sequence). The CDR3 sequence is 14 residues long. V lost 4 bases and J 1 base, leaving 11 bases between the germline ends. CDR3 in DNA: TGTGCCAGCAGTTGGGGGGGCCGGTCCTACGAGCAGTACTTC. Its protein product is CASSWGGRSYEQYF.

This clone occurred once. The CDR3, as DNA: TGTGCCAGTAGTATTCAGGCCCTTCCCTCCCATAGCGGGGGCCTCAATGAGCAGTTCTTC. Amino acid sequence: CASSIQALPSHSGGLNEQFF. V usage is TRBV19 and J usage is TRBJ2-1; 9 bases align to TRBD2. The CDR3 is 20 amino acids. Unmatched junction bases numbered 21, after V lost 3 bases and J lost 6 bases. Germline CDR1 and CDR2: LNHDA and SQIVND (reference sequence).

V is TRBV6-2 or TRBV6-3 and J is TRBJ2-3; D is ambiguous. Germline CDR1 MNHEY, CDR2 SVGEGT. The CDR3 sequence is 17 residues long. With 6 bases removed from V and 0 bases from J, the gap between germline ends came to 19 bases. As DNA, the CDR3 is TGTGCCAGCAGGCCTCAGTGGCTAGGCCGTAGCACAGATACGCAGTATTTT. Translated: CASRPQWLGRSTDTQYF.

This clone came up a few times. The rearrangement links TRBV18 to TRBJ2-5; 8 bases map to TRBD2. Germline lookup yields CDR1 KGHSH and CDR2 LQKENI. V was pared by 6 bases and J by 2 bases, with 14 bases of the junction left unmatched. CDR3 size: 17 residues. In DNA, the CDR3 is TGTGCCAGCTCCACCAGGTTGCAGACGGGGGGGCAAGAGACCCAGTACTTC. It is translated as CASSTRLQTGGQETQYF.

The chain uses TRBV10-1 and TRBJ2-3; D perhaps matches TRBD2 (5 bases). Trimming cost V 4 bases and J 4 bases, with 12 bases left between them. The germline gives CDR1 WNHNN, CDR2 SYGVQD (reference sequence). The length of the CDR3 is 14 residues. The CDR3 loop reads CASSAKRVADTQYF. CDR3 sequence (DNA): TGCGCCAGCAGTGCCAAGAGGGTCGCAGATACGCAGTATTTT.

V gene TRBV29-1 combines with J gene TRBJ1-2; possible D gene TRBD1, 5 bases. The CDR3 runs 11 residues. Germline values: CDR1 SQVTM, CDR2 ANQGSEA. V was trimmed by 5 bases and J by 7 bases, leaving 11 bases between them. The CDR3 is CSVRGLGGYTF. CDR3 DNA: TGCAGCGTTCGGGGGTTAGGTGGCTACACCTTC. Combining the CDR3 with reference TRBV29-1 and TRBJ1-2 gives the whole variable domain SAVISQKPSRDICQRGTSLTIQCQVDSQVTMMFWYRQQPGQSLTLIATANQGSEATYESGFVIDKFPISRPNLTFSTLTVSNMSPEDSSIYLCSVRGLGGYTFGSGTRLTVV.

In this sample, this clone turned up once. V usage is TRBV5-1 and J usage is TRBJ2-7; 8 bases fit TRBD2. Trimming removed 1 base from V and 4 bases from J; junction bases left unmatched: 16. Germline V CDR1 and CDR2: SGHRS, YFSETQ. The CDR3 totals 18 residues. This CDR3 reads CASSLSTAGGSFQYEQYF. The DNA of the CDR3 is TGCGCCAGCAGCTTGTCAACTGCGGGGGGCTCCTTCCAGTACGAGCAGTACTTC.

The J gene is TRBJ1-1, the V gene TRBV12-3 or TRBV12-4; no clear D. The CDR3 totals 13 residues. The V and J ends lost 5 bases and 0 bases respectively, with 7 bases between them. The CDR3 spells CASSQIMNTEAFF. The CDR3 coding sequence is TGTGCCAGCAGTCAGATCATGAACACTGAAGCTTTCTTT.

This chain uses TRBV5-1 with TRBJ2-7; 10 positions match TRBD2. Germline CDR1 SGHRS, CDR2 YFSETQ. This CDR3 is 15 amino acids long. The V and J ends lost 2 bases and 6 bases, in that order; junction bases with no gene match: 8. The CDR3 DNA is TGCGCCAGCAGCTTTCAGCTAGCGGGAGTAAGCGAGCAGTACTTC. Amino acid sequence: CASSFQLAGVSEQYF.

The gene calls are TRBV30 and TRBJ1-5, with TRBD1 as a possible D gene (5 bases). V shed 3 bases and J shed 3 bases, with 9 bases lying between them. The CDR3 is 13 residues long. CDR1 GTSNPN and CDR2 SVGIG come from the germline V gene (reference sequence). CDR3 coding DNA: TGTGCCTGGAGCCGACAGCCCAATCAGCCCCAGCATTTT. Amino acid sequence: CAWSRQPNQPQHF. The full variable domain, its missing parts supplied by reference TRBV30 and TRBJ1-5, is SQTIHQWPATLVQPVGSPLSLECTVEGTSNPNLYWYRQAAGRGLQLLFYSVGIGQISSEVPQNLSASRPQDRQFILSSKKLLLSDSGFYLCAWSRQPNQPQHFGDGTRLSIL.

The chain couples TRBV30 to TRBJ1-5, with 7 bases identical to TRBD1. The CDR3 extends over 15 amino acids. Germline V gene sequence: CDR1 GTSNPN, CDR2 SVGIG (reference sequence). V lost 1 base and J lost 4; bases outside the gene matches: 7. The CDR3 DNA reads as TGTGCCTGGAGTGCCTTGGGACAGACAAATCAGCCCCAGCATTTT. Translation gives CAWSALGQTNQPQHF.

The chain employs TRBV18 and TRBJ2-5, with D maybe TRBD1 (5 bases). Trimming left V 3 bases short and J 4 bases short, with 15 bases between. Germline V gives CDR1 KGHSH, CDR2 LQKENI. The CDR3 runs 15 residues. The CDR3 region has the DNA TGTGCCAGCTCACCCAACGCTTGGGGCCGAGAGACCCAGTACTTC. Translation gives CASSPNAWGRETQYF.

The J gene is TRBJ1-4, the V gene TRBV28; maybe TRBD1 (6 bases). Germline CDR1 MDHEN, CDR2 SYDVKM. Trimming left V 4 bases short and J 8 bases short, with 17 bases between. The CDR3 totals 15 residues. The CDR3 sequence: CASSSNRELFEKLFF. CDR3 coding DNA: TGTGCCAGCAGTTCAAACAGGGAATTGTTCGAAAAACTGTTTTTT.